The T cell receptor (beta chain) under discussion was sequenced for a study of cytomegalovirus exposure and HLA in healthy donors. The donors (healthy individuals) were bone marrow donors. Unrecorded immune exposure was likely among donors, who were nominally healthy when sampled. On this clone: Antigen specificity is unknown. At one boundary the junction diverges from the germline segment, which might be a read error.

Germline V gene lookup returns CDR1 SEHNR and CDR2 FQNEAQ (reference sequence). The CDR3 runs 15 residues. With 60 Vbeta and 13 Jbeta primers, the PCR was carried out. Repertoires were generated with immunoSEQ multiplex PCR, while TCRdb's copy carries only in-frame clones and drops some. The sample includes some 150,000 clones, roughly 80% seen only once; the top ten take 3.3%. Study findings and constraints: Compared with the roughly 670-donor mean, an Asian-associated ancestry cluster reportedly had fewer N-insertions, according to a later analysis. A later examination showed that TCR association rates differed by HLA locus, with DRB1 most and HLA-C fewest.

Sequencing used PBMCs. This clonotype originated in a middle-aged man in good health and CMV-seronegative. The V call is TRBV7-9, the J call TRBJ1-6; 8 bases fit TRBD1. Written as DNA, the CDR3 is TGTTCCAGCAGCCCGACAGGGGATGGGAATTCACCCCTCCACTTT. Translated: CSSSPTGDGNSPLHF. The full variable domain, with the rest looked up from reference TRBV7-9 and TRBJ1-6, is DTGVSQNPRHKITKRGQNVTFRCDPISEHNRLYWYRQTLGQGPEFLTYFQNEAQLEKSRLLSDRFSAERPKGSFSTLEIQRTEQGDSAMYLCSSSPTGDGNSPLHFGNGTRLTVT.